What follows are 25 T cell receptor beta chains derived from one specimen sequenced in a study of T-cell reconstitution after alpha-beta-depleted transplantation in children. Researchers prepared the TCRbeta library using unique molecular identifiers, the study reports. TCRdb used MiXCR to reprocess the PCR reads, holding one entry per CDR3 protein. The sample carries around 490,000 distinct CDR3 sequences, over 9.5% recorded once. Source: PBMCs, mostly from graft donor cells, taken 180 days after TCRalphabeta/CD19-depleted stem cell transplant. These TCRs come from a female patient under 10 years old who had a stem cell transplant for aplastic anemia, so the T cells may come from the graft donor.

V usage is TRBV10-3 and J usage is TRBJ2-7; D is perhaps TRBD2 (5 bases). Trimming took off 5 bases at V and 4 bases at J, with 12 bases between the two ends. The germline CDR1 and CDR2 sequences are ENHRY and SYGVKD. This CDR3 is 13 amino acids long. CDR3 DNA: TGTGCCATCAGTTTAGAGGGTGATTACGAGCAGTACGTC. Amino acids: CAISLEGDYEQYV.

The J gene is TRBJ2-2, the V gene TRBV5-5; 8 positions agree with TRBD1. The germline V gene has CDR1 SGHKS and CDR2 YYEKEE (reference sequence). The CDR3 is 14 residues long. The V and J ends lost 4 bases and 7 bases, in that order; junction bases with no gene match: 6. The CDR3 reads CASSTDREFGELFF. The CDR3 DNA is TGTGCCAGCAGCACGGACAGGGAATTCGGGGAGCTGTTTTTT.

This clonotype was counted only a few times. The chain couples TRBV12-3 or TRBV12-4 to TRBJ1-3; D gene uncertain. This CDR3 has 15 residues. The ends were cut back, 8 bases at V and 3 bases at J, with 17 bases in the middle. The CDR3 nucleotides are TGTGCCAGCCCCCAGGCCGGTCAGATTGGAAACACCATATATTTT. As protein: CASPQAGQIGNTIYF.

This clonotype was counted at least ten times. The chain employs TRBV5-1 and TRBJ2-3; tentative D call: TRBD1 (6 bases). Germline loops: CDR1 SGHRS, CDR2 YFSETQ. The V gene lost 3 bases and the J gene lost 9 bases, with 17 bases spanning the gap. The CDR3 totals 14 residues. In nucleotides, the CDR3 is TGCGCCAGCAGCTGGACAGTCCGAGATGGCACGCAGTATTTT. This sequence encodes CASSWTVRDGTQYF.

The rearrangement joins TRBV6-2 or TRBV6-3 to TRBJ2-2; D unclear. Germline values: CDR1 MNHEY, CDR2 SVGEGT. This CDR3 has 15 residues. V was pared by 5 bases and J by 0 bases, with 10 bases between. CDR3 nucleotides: TGTGCCAGCAGTACCTGGCCGTCGAACACCGGGGAGCTGTTTTTT. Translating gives CASSTWPSNTGELFF.

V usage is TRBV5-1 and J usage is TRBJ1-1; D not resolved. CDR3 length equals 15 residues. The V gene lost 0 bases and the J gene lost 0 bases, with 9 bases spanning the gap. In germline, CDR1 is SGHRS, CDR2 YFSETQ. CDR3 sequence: CASSLGATLNTEAFF. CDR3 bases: TGCGCCAGCAGCTTGGGTGCGACATTGAACACTGAAGCTTTCTTT.

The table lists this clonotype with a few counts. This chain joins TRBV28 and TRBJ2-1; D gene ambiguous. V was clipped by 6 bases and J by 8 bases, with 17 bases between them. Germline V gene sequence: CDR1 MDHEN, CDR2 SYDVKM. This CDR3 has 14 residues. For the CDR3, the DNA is TGTGCCAGCAGCTCCTTTAAATGGGATCATGAGCAGTTCTTC. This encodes CASSSFKWDHEQFF.

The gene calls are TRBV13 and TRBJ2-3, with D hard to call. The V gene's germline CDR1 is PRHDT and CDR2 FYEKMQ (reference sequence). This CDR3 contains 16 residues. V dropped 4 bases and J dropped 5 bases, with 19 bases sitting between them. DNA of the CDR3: TGTGCCAGCAGCTCCCGGTGGAAGGCGGTAAAAGATACGCAGTATTTT. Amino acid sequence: CASSSRWKAVKDTQYF. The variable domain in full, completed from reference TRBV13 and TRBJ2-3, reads AAGVIQSPRHLIKEKRETATLKCYPIPRHDTVYWYQQGPGQDPQFLISFYEKMQSDKGSIPDRFSAQQFSDYHSELNMSSLELGDSALYFCASSSRWKAVKDTQYFGPGTRLTVL.

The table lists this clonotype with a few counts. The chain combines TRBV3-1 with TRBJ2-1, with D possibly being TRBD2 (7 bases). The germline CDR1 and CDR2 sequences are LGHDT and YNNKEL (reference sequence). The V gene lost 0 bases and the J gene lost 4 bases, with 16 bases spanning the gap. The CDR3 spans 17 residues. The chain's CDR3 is CASSQDFRGGRYNEQFF. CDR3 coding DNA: TGTGCCAGCAGCCAAGATTTTAGGGGGGGGAGATACAATGAGCAGTTCTTC.

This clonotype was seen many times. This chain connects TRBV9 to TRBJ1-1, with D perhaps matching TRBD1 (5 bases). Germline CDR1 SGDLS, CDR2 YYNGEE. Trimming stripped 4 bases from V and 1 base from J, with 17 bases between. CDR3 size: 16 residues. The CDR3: CASSYMQGPGNTEAFF. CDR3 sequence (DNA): TGTGCCAGCAGCTACATGCAGGGCCCGGGGAACACTGAAGCTTTCTTT.

The CDR3 nucleotides read TGTGCCAGCAGCTTCACAGGGGACCGCTACAATGAGCAGTTCTTC. Translating gives CASSFTGDRYNEQFF. The J gene is TRBJ2-1, the V gene TRBV7-2; 7 bases align to TRBD1. Germline CDR1 reads SGHTA; CDR2 reads FQGNSA. V was pared by 3 bases and J by 3 bases, with 5 bases of the junction left unmatched. The CDR3 runs to 15 residues.

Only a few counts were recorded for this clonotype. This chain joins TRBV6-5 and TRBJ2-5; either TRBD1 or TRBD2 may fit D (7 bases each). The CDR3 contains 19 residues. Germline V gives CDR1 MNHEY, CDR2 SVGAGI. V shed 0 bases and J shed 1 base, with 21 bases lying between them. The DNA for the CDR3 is TGTGCCAGCAGTTACTCCAGGGGGGGCACCCTAGGGGCCCAAGAGACCCAGTACTTC. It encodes CASSYSRGGTLGAQETQYF.

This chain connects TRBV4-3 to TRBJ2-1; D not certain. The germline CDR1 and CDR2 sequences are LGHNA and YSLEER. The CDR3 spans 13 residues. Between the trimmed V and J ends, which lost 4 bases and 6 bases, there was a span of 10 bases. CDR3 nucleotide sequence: TGCGCCAGCAGCCCCCCCGCAGGCAATGAGCAGTTCTTC. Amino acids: CASSPPAGNEQFF.

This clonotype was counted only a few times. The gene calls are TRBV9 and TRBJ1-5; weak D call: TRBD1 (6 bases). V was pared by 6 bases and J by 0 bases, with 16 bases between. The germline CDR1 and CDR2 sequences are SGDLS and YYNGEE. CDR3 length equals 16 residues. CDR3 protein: CASNRDRTHSNQPQHF. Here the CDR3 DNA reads TGTGCCAGCAACCGTGACAGGACTCATAGCAATCAGCCCCAGCATTTT.

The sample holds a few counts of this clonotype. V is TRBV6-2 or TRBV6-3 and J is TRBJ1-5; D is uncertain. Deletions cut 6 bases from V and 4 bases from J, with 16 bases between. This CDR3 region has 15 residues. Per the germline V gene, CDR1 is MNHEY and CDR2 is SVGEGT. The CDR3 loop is CASSPNGRRNQPQHF. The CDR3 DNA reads TGTGCCAGCAGCCCTAATGGGCGTCGTAATCAGCCCCAGCATTTT.

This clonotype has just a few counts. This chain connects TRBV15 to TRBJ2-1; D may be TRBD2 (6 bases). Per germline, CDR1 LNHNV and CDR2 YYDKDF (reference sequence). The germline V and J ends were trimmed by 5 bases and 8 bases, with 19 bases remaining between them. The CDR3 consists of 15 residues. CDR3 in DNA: TGTGCCACCAGCTCTCCTGGGAGGAGCTCCGATGAGCAGTTCTTC. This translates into CATSSPGRSSDEQFF.

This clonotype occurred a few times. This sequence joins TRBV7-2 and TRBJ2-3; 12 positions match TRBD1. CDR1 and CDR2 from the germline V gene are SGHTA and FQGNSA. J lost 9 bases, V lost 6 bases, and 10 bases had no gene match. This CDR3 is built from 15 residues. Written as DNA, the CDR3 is TGTGCCAGCAGTTCCGGGACAGGGGGCTTAGGGACGCAGTATTTT. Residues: CASSSGTGGLGTQYF.

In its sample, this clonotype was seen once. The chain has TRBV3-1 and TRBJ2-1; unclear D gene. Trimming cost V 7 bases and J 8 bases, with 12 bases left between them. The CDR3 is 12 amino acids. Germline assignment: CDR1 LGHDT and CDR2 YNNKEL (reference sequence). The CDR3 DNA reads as TGTGCCAGCAACCAGTGGCGCGATGAGCAGTTCTTC. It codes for CASNQWRDEQFF.

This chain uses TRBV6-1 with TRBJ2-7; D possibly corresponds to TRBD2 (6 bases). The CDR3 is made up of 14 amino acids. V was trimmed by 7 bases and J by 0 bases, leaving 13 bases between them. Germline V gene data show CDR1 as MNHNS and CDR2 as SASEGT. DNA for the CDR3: TGTGCCAGCAAACCGGGGAGGTTCTCCTACGAGCAGTACGTC. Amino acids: CASKPGRFSYEQYV.

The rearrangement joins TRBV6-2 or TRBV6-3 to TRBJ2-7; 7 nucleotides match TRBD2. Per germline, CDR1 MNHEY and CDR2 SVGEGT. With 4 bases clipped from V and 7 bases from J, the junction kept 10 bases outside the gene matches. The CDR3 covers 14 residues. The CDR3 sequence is CASSSGRTFVEQYF. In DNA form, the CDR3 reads TGTGCCAGCAGTTCCGGGAGGACATTCGTAGAGCAGTACTTC.

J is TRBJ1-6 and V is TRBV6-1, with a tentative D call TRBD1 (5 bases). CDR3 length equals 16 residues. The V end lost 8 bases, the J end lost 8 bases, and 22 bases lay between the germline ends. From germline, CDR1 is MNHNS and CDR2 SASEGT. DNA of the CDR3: TGTGCCAGCTATGCTTCCCCGGGGGGAGAGGATTCACCCCTCCACTTT. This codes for CASYASPGGEDSPLHF.

CDR3 in amino acids: CASSRRPGTGDHRSGANVLTF. The CDR3 nucleotides are TGTGCCAGCAGCCGCCGTCCCGGGACAGGGGACCACAGGAGTGGGGCCAACGTCCTGACTTTC. J is TRBJ2-6 and V is TRBV21-1; the table names TRBD1, a call not compared with the DNA. TRBV21-1 is classified as a pseudogene. The CDR3 loop spans 21 amino acids.

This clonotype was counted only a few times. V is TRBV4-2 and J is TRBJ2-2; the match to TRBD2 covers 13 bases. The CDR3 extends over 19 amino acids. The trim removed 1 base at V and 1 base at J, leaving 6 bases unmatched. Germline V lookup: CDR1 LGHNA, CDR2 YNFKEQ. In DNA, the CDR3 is TGTGCCAGCAGCCAAGGGACTAGCGGGAGAGGCTGGAACACCGGGGAGCTGTTTTTT. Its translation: CASSQGTSGRGWNTGELFF.

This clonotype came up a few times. The CDR3 is CSAGGRGHQPQHF. The CDR3, as DNA: TGCAGTGCTGGGGGCAGGGGGCATCAGCCCCAGCATTTT. This chain connects TRBV20-1 to TRBJ1-5; 8 positions match TRBD1. This CDR3 contains 13 residues. V shed 5 bases, J shed 5 bases, and the junction held 5 bases outside the gene matches. Germline lookup yields CDR1 DFQATT and CDR2 SNEGSKA (reference sequence).

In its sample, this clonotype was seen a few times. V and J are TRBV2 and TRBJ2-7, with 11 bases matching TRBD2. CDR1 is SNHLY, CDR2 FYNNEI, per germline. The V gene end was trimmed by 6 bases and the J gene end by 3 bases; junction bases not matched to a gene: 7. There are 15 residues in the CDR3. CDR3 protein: CASSVGLAGNYEQYF. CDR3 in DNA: TGTGCCAGCAGCGTAGGACTAGCGGGCAACTACGAGCAGTACTTC.